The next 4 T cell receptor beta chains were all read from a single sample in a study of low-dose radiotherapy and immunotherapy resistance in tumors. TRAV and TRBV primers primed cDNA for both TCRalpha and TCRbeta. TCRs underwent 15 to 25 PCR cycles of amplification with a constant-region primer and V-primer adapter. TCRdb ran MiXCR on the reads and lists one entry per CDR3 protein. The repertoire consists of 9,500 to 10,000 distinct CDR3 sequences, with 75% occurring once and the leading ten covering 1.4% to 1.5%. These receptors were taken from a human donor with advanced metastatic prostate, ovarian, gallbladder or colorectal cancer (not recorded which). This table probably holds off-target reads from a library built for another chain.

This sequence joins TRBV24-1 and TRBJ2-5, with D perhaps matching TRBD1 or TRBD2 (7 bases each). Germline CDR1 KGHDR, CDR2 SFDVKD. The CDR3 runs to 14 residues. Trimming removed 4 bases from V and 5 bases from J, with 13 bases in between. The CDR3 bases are TGTGCCACCAGTGAGAACAGGGGAGGGGAGACCCAGTACTTC. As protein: CATSENRGGETQYF.

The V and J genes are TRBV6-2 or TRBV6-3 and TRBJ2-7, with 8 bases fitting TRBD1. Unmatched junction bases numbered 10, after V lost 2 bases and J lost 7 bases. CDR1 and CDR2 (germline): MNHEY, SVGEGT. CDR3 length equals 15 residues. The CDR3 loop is CASSYTGQGSGEQYF. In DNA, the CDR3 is TGTGCCAGCAGTTACACCGGACAGGGAAGTGGAGAGCAGTACTTC.

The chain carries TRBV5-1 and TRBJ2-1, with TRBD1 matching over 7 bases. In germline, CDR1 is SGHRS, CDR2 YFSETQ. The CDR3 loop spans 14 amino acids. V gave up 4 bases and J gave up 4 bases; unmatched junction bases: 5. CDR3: CASSEQGPYNEQFF. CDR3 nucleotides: TGCGCCAGCAGCGAACAGGGGCCATACAATGAGCAGTTCTTC.

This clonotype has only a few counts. The CDR3 coding sequence is TGCAGCGTCGGACAGTCCTCCTACGAGCAGTACTTC. Amino acid sequence: CSVGQSSYEQYF. This sequence joins TRBV29-1 and TRBJ2-7; weak D call: TRBD1 (6 bases). Germline values: CDR1 SQVTM, CDR2 ANQGSEA. The CDR3 is 12 amino acids. V lost 6 bases, J lost 0 bases, and 9 bases lay in between.